Below are 6 T cell receptor beta chains sequenced from a single sample in a study of cytomegalovirus exposure and HLA in healthy donors. Sequenced by immunoSEQ multiplex PCR; TCRdb stores in-frame clones only, minus some. The sample includes around 150,000 clones, approximately 90% seen only once; the top ten take approximately 0.7%. Sequencing was done on a sample of PBMCs. These receptors came from a man aged 18 to 30 in good health and CMV-seronegative.

The sample holds a few counts of this clone. The J gene is TRBJ2-7, the V gene TRBV28; 10 nucleotides agree with TRBD1. The trim removed 5 bases at V and 4 bases at J, leaving 8 bases unmatched. The CDR3 runs to 15 residues. The V gene's germline CDR1 is MDHEN and CDR2 SYDVKM. The DNA of the CDR3 is TGTGCCAGCAGTCCTGGGGACAGGGGTCGATACGAGCAGTACGTC. This encodes CASSPGDRGRYEQYV.

The chain's CDR3 is CASSPTRTSGGPETQYF. The CDR3, as DNA: TGTGCCAGCTCACCTACTCGGACTAGCGGGGGGCCAGAGACCCAGTACTTC. The chain carries TRBV18 and TRBJ2-5, with 14 nucleotides matching TRBD2. The CDR3 has 17 residues. V shed 3 bases, J shed 4 bases, and the junction held 7 bases outside the gene matches. Looked up from germline, CDR1 is KGHSH and CDR2 is LQKENI.

CDR3 amino acids: CSVVTSGRRAEETQYF. The CDR3 region has the DNA TGCAGCGTTGTTACTAGCGGGAGACGGGCGGAGGAGACCCAGTACTTC. The chain is built from TRBV29-1 and TRBJ2-5; TRBD2 matches 11 bases. With V trimmed by 4 bases and J by 5 bases, 12 bases remained unmatched. CDR1 is SQVTM, CDR2 ANQGSEA, per germline. This CDR3 has 16 amino acids.

The rearrangement uses TRBV5-6 and TRBJ2-1, with 9 positions matching TRBD2. Germline V gives CDR1 SGHDT, CDR2 YYEEEE. Trimming at V came to 4 bases and at J to 5 bases, leaving 10 bases not matched to a gene. This CDR3 region has 16 residues. For the CDR3, the DNA is TGTGCCAGCAGCACCCTTAGCGGGAGTATCCACAATGAGCAGTTCTTC. It specifies CASSTLSGSIHNEQFF.

The V and J genes are TRBV27 and TRBJ1-1, with a possible D match to TRBD1 (5 bases). Germline CDR1 reads MNHEY; CDR2 reads SMNVEV (reference sequence). Trimming took 8 bases from V and 3 from J, leaving 10 bases between them. This CDR3 spans 12 amino acids. DNA of the CDR3: TGTGCCAGCCCACGACAGTACACTGAAGCTTTCTTT. Translated: CASPRQYTEAFF.

The chain carries TRBV7-8 and TRBJ2-3, with D hard to call. V was cut by 3 bases and J by 1 base, with 14 bases left in between. Germline values: CDR1 SGHVS, CDR2 FQNEAQ. There are 16 residues in the CDR3. The CDR3 DNA follows: TGTGCCAGCAGCTTGTTAGCTGATATAGGCACAGATACGCAGTATTTT. It codes for CASSLLADIGTDTQYF.